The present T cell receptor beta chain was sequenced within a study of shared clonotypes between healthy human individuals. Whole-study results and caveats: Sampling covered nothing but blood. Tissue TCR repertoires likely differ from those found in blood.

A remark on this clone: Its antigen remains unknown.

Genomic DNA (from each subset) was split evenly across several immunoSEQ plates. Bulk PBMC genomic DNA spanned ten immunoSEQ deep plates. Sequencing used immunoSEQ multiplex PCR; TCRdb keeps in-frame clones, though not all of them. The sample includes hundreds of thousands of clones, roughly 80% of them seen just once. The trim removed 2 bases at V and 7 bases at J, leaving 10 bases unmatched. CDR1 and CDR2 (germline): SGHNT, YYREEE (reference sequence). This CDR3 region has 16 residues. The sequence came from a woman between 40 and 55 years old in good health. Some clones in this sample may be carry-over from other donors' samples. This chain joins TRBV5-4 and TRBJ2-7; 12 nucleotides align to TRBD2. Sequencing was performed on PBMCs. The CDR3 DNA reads TGTGCCAGCAGCTTCGGCCTAGCGGGAGGGAAAGAGGAGCAGTACTTC. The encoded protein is CASSFGLAGGKEEQYF.